Described below is a single T cell receptor beta chain sequence and its context. Its antigen is unknown. Profiled with immunoSEQ multiplex PCR; TCRdb holds only in-frame clones, not every one. The sample yields under 90,000 clones, roughly nine tenths seen once. Unmatched junction bases numbered 7, after V lost 2 bases and J lost 0 bases. The CDR3 runs 17 residues. Germline values: CDR1 LGHNA, CDR2 YNFKEQ. The sample belongs to a study of OX40 agonist ivuxolimab in advanced cancers. At the level of the study: Prior anti-PD-1, anti-PD-L1 or anti-CTLA-4 therapy did not bar entry, and more than 35% had some. Three patients got partial responses; one had hepatocellular carcinoma and two had cutaneous melanoma. Points from the study as a whole: Averaging showed that CD8+ T cells had more expanded clones than CD4+ did.

The starting material was CD4+ or CD8+ T cells sorted from blood, obtained in a trial of the OX40 agonist ivuxolimab. This clonotype originated in an adult with an advanced solid tumor such as melanoma, head and neck, liver or kidney cancer. The chain couples TRBV4-2 to TRBJ1-5, with TRBD1 matching over 7 bases. The CDR3 region is CASSQFSGGLSNQPQHF. DNA for the CDR3: TGTGCCAGCAGCCAATTCTCAGGGGGTCTTAGCAATCAGCCCCAGCATTTT.